Listed below are T cell receptor beta chains from one sample, sequenced in a study of cytomegalovirus exposure and HLA in healthy donors. Only in-frame clones appear in the TCRdb table, and some are missing; sequencing was by immunoSEQ multiplex PCR. Altogether approximately 49,000 clones are present, around nine tenths being singletons, with the ten largest covering around 1.4%. Sequenced input: PBMCs. These receptors were obtained from a young man in good health and CMV-seronegative. CDR3s include the opening cysteine and the closing phenylalanine or tryptophan. Each record gives: CDR3 protein, CDR3 DNA, D gene, V gene, clone size, J gene. A D gene is named only where the DNA matches it firmly. Not all rows give a size; the values are once, few, many and, for expanded clones, a class.

CDR3aa: CASSFGTQGGTEAFF
CDR3nt: TGTGCCAGCAGTTTTGGTACCCAGGGGGGCACTGAAGCTTTCTTT
d_gene: TRBD1
v_gene: TRBV5-6
abundance: once
j_gene: TRBJ1-1

CDR3aa: CASRPEGGGYTF
CDR3nt: TGTGCCAGCAGGCCCGAAGGAGGGGGCTACACCTTC
d_gene: -
v_gene: TRBV27
abundance: few
j_gene: TRBJ1-2

CDR3aa: CASSLGASVPTYEQYF
CDR3nt: TGTGCCAGCAGCTTAGGGGCGTCGGTACCTACCTACGAGCAGTACTTC
d_gene: -
v_gene: TRBV7-9
abundance: -
j_gene: TRBJ2-7

CDR3aa: CASLAGSYNEQFF
CDR3nt: TGTGCCAGTTTAGCGGGCTCCTACAATGAGCAGTTCTTC
d_gene: TRBD2
v_gene: TRBV6-1
abundance: -
j_gene: TRBJ2-1

CDR3aa: CASSEGHWGTEAFF
CDR3nt: TGCGCCAGCAGCGAGGGACACTGGGGGACTGAAGCTTTCTTT
d_gene: -
v_gene: TRBV5-1
abundance: -
j_gene: TRBJ1-1

CDR3aa: CSARNTYEQYF
CDR3nt: TGCAGTGCTAGGAACACCTACGAGCAGTACTTC
d_gene: -
v_gene: TRBV20-1
abundance: -
j_gene: TRBJ2-7

CDR3aa: CASSTGIISTDTQYF
CDR3nt: TGTGCCAGTAGTACCGGGATCATTAGCACAGATACGCAGTATTTT
d_gene: -
v_gene: TRBV19
abundance: -
j_gene: TRBJ2-3

CDR3aa: CASSIRGPSYEQYF
CDR3nt: TGTGCCAGTAGTATTCGCGGGCCCTCCTACGAGCAGTACTTC
d_gene: -
v_gene: TRBV19
abundance: -
j_gene: TRBJ2-7

CDR3aa: CASSLAGVDEQYF
CDR3nt: TGTGCCAGCAGCTTAGCGGGAGTAGACGAGCAGTACTTC
d_gene: TRBD2
v_gene: TRBV5-6
abundance: -
j_gene: TRBJ2-7

CDR3aa: CASSLASGSEQFF
CDR3nt: TGTGCCAGCAGCTTAGCTAGCGGGAGTGAGCAGTTCTTC
d_gene: TRBD2
v_gene: TRBV7-9
abundance: -
j_gene: TRBJ2-1

CDR3aa: CASSSEREGRSNEQFF
CDR3nt: TGTGCCAGCAGTAGCGAGCGGGAGGGACGAAGCAATGAGCAGTTCTTC
d_gene: TRBD2
v_gene: TRBV28
abundance: -
j_gene: TRBJ2-1

CDR3aa: CASSPQGAGGELFF
CDR3nt: TGTGCCAGCAGCCCACAGGGGGCGGGCGGGGAGCTGTTTTTT
d_gene: TRBD1
v_gene: TRBV5-6
abundance: -
j_gene: TRBJ2-2

CDR3aa: CASSLLTGLAGGQRGEQYF
CDR3nt: TGCGCCAGCAGCCTTCTAACCGGACTAGCGGGAGGGCAAAGGGGCGAGCAGTACTTC
d_gene: TRBD2
v_gene: TRBV5-1
abundance: -
j_gene: TRBJ2-7

CDR3aa: CASSGSGFGTGGTGELFF
CDR3nt: TGTGCCAGCAGTGGCTCGGGTTTTGGGACAGGGGGGACCGGGGAGCTGTTTTTT
d_gene: TRBD1
v_gene: TRBV6-1
abundance: -
j_gene: TRBJ2-2

CDR3aa: CASSETGSYEQYF
CDR3nt: TGCGCCAGCAGTGAGACAGGCTCCTACGAGCAGTACTTC
d_gene: -
v_gene: TRBV10-1
abundance: -
j_gene: TRBJ2-7

CDR3aa: CASSHPFSYSGRETQYF
CDR3nt: TGCGCCAGCAGCCATCCCTTCAGCTATAGCGGGAGAGAGACCCAGTACTTC
d_gene: TRBD2
v_gene: TRBV4-3
abundance: -
j_gene: TRBJ2-5

CDR3aa: CASLGGAPGELFF
CDR3nt: TGTGCCAGCCTCGGGGGGGCCCCCGGGGAGCTGTTTTTT
d_gene: TRBD2
v_gene: TRBV19
abundance: -
j_gene: TRBJ2-2

CDR3aa: CASSPGLATYEQYF
CDR3nt: TGTGCCAGCAGCCCCGGACTAGCCACCTACGAGCAGTACTTC
d_gene: TRBD2
v_gene: TRBV9
abundance: -
j_gene: TRBJ2-7

CDR3aa: CASSHKTVLNTEAFF
CDR3nt: TGTGCCAGCAGCCACAAGACAGTCTTGAACACTGAAGCTTTCTTT
d_gene: -
v_gene: TRBV4-2
abundance: -
j_gene: TRBJ1-1

CDR3aa: CASSRHAGGENIQYF
CDR3nt: TGTGCCAGTAGTAGACACGCCGGGGGAGAAAACATTCAGTACTTC
d_gene: -
v_gene: TRBV19
abundance: -
j_gene: TRBJ2-4

CDR3aa: CASSLLQTGNTGELFF
CDR3nt: TGCGCCAGCAGCTTGTTACAGACAGGGAACACCGGGGAGCTGTTTTTT
d_gene: -
v_gene: TRBV5-1
abundance: -
j_gene: TRBJ2-2

CDR3aa: CASSESGSGYNEQFF
CDR3nt: TGTGCCAGCAGCGAAAGCGGGAGTGGGTACAATGAGCAGTTCTTC
d_gene: TRBD2
v_gene: TRBV5-4
abundance: -
j_gene: TRBJ2-1

CDR3aa: CASSQAGSYEQYF
CDR3nt: TGTGCCAGCAGCCAAGCAGGATCCTACGAGCAGTACTTC
d_gene: -
v_gene: TRBV4-2
abundance: once
j_gene: TRBJ2-7

CDR3aa: CASSLTDRPNTGELFF
CDR3nt: TGTGCCAGCAGTTTAACTGACAGGCCGAACACCGGGGAGCTGTTTTTT
d_gene: -
v_gene: TRBV28
abundance: -
j_gene: TRBJ2-2

CDR3aa: CASSVDWDRMTEQFF
CDR3nt: TGTGCCAGCAGCGTAGATTGGGACAGGATGACTGAGCAGTTCTTC
d_gene: TRBD1
v_gene: TRBV9
abundance: -
j_gene: TRBJ2-1

CDR3aa: CASSQGTDTQYF
CDR3nt: TGTGCCAGCAGTCAGGGTACAGATACGCAGTATTTT
d_gene: -
v_gene: TRBV11-2
abundance: -
j_gene: TRBJ2-3

CDR3aa: CASSSGQGGGYTF
CDR3nt: TGCGCCAGCAGCTCGGGACAGGGGGGCGGCTACACCTTC
d_gene: TRBD1
v_gene: TRBV5-1
abundance: -
j_gene: TRBJ1-2

CDR3aa: CASSLAGGGNTEAFF
CDR3nt: TGCGCCAGCAGCTTGGCCGGGGGTGGGAACACTGAAGCTTTCTTT
d_gene: -
v_gene: TRBV5-1
abundance: -
j_gene: TRBJ1-1

CDR3aa: CASSPTGATNEKLFF
CDR3nt: TGTGCCAGCAGCCCCACAGGGGCAACTAATGAAAAACTGTTTTTT
d_gene: TRBD1
v_gene: TRBV7-9
abundance: -
j_gene: TRBJ1-4

CDR3aa: CASSFDRVGANVLTF
CDR3nt: TGTGCCAGCAGCTTTGACAGGGTCGGGGCCAACGTCCTGACTTTC
d_gene: TRBD1
v_gene: TRBV6-6
abundance: -
j_gene: TRBJ2-6

CDR3aa: CASSFSGDGELFF
CDR3nt: TGTGCCAGCAGTTTTAGCGGAGACGGGGAGCTGTTTTTT
d_gene: -
v_gene: TRBV27
abundance: few
j_gene: TRBJ2-2

CDR3aa: CSVEDSRPEAFF
CDR3nt: TGCAGCGTTGAAGATTCCAGGCCTGAAGCTTTCTTT
d_gene: -
v_gene: TRBV29-1
abundance: -
j_gene: TRBJ1-1

CDR3aa: CASRQFATDTQYF
CDR3nt: TGTGCCAGCAGACAGTTCGCCACAGATACGCAGTATTTT
d_gene: -
v_gene: TRBV6-5
abundance: -
j_gene: TRBJ2-3

CDR3aa: CSAGGGSYEQYF
CDR3nt: TGCAGCGCAGGGGGCGGCTCCTACGAGCAGTACTTC
d_gene: TRBD1
v_gene: TRBV29-1
abundance: -
j_gene: TRBJ2-7

CDR3aa: CASSLRGAGTGELFF
CDR3nt: TGTGCCAGCAGCTTACGGGGGGCCGGCACCGGGGAGCTGTTTTTT
d_gene: -
v_gene: TRBV7-8
abundance: -
j_gene: TRBJ2-2

CDR3aa: CASSPMGGTGSGNTIYF
CDR3nt: TGTGCCAGCAGCCCAATGGGGGGGACAGGCTCTGGAAACACCATATATTTT
d_gene: TRBD1
v_gene: TRBV9
abundance: -
j_gene: TRBJ1-3

CDR3aa: CASSVPAGDNEQFF
CDR3nt: TGTGCCAGCAGTGTACCAGCGGGGGACAATGAGCAGTTCTTC
d_gene: TRBD2
v_gene: TRBV2
abundance: -
j_gene: TRBJ2-1

CDR3aa: CASKGDYNEQFF
CDR3nt: TGTGCCAGCAAGGGGGACTACAATGAGCAGTTCTTC
d_gene: -
v_gene: TRBV28
abundance: -
j_gene: TRBJ2-1

CDR3aa: CASSIVDRGGNTGELFF
CDR3nt: TGTGCCAGTAGTATAGTTGACAGGGGAGGAAACACCGGGGAGCTGTTTTTT
d_gene: TRBD1
v_gene: TRBV19
abundance: -
j_gene: TRBJ2-2

CDR3aa: CASSFRLAGVNTGELFF
CDR3nt: TGTGCCAGCAGCTTTCGGCTAGCGGGAGTTAACACCGGGGAGCTGTTTTTT
d_gene: TRBD2
v_gene: TRBV5-4
abundance: once
j_gene: TRBJ2-2

CDR3aa: CASSRDRNSNQPQHF
CDR3nt: TGTGCCAGCAGCCGTGACAGAAATAGCAATCAGCCCCAGCATTTT
d_gene: -
v_gene: TRBV27
abundance: -
j_gene: TRBJ1-5

CDR3aa: CATSRDSDEKLFF
CDR3nt: TGTGCCACCAGCAGAGACAGCGACGAAAAACTGTTTTTT
d_gene: -
v_gene: TRBV15
abundance: -
j_gene: TRBJ1-4